A selection of T cell receptor beta chains follows, all from one sample in a study of blood T cell repertoires in COVID-19. The assay was immunoSEQ multiplex PCR, and TCRdb's table has in-frame clones only and misses some. The table has roughly 310,000 clones, 85% to 90% seen once; the top ten hold less than 3.5%. Sequencing was performed on peripheral blood. The receptors derive from a woman aged 25 to 39 with COVID-19, enrolled during active disease. CDR3s include the opening cysteine and the closing phenylalanine or tryptophan. Each record gives: D gene, clone size, V gene, J gene, CDR3 protein, CDR3 DNA. The D gene is left open where the match is weak. Rows may omit the clone size; those that give it use once, few, many or a size class.

D gene: TRBD1; clone size: -; V gene: TRBV28; J gene: TRBJ2-7; CDR3 protein: CASRGTGVGLGEQYF; CDR3 DNA: TGTGCCAGCAGAGGGACAGGGGTAGGATTGGGCGAGCAGTACTTC
D gene: TRBD2; clone size: -; V gene: TRBV27; J gene: TRBJ2-3; CDR3 protein: CASREPMRGAADTQYF; CDR3 DNA: TGTGCCAGCAGGGAACCTATGCGGGGGGCGGCAGATACGCAGTATTTT
D gene: -; clone size: -; V gene: TRBV5-1; J gene: TRBJ1-5; CDR3 protein: CASSLTGSSNQPQHF; CDR3 DNA: TGCGCCAGCAGCCTAACAGGGTCGAGCAATCAGCCCCAGCATTTT
D gene: -; clone size: -; V gene: TRBV3-1/TRBV3-2; J gene: TRBJ1-5; CDR3 protein: CASSQEGGPNQPQHF; CDR3 DNA: TGTGCCAGCAGCCAAGAAGGCGGCCCCAATCAGCCCCAGCATTTT
D gene: -; clone size: -; V gene: TRBV6-1; J gene: TRBJ2-7; CDR3 protein: CASSEPISDEQYF; CDR3 DNA: TGTGCCAGCAGTGAACCTATATCCGACGAGCAGTACTTC
D gene: TRBD2; clone size: -; V gene: TRBV3-1/TRBV3-2; J gene: TRBJ2-4; CDR3 protein: CASSPRGSGSDLAKNIQYF; CDR3 DNA: TGTGCCAGCAGCCCGAGGGGTAGCGGGAGCGACTTAGCCAAAAACATTCAGTACTTC
D gene: -; clone size: -; V gene: TRBV19; J gene: TRBJ1-1; CDR3 protein: CACGSRHTEAFF; CDR3 DNA: TGTGCCTGCGGTTCGAGGCACACTGAAGCTTTCTTT
D gene: -; clone size: -; V gene: TRBV30; J gene: TRBJ2-1; CDR3 protein: CAWSARVGPGNEQFF; CDR3 DNA: TGTGCCTGGTCCGCTCGAGTGGGCCCAGGGAATGAGCAGTTCTTC
D gene: TRBD2; clone size: -; V gene: TRBV10-3; J gene: TRBJ2-4; CDR3 protein: CAISVGGNGAKNIQYF; CDR3 DNA: TGTGCCATCAGTGTGGGAGGGAATGGGGCCAAAAACATTCAGTACTTC
D gene: TRBD1; clone size: few; V gene: TRBV2; J gene: TRBJ1-1; CDR3 protein: CASSKTGVTEAFF; CDR3 DNA: TGTGCCAGCAGTAAAACAGGGGTGACTGAAGCTTTCTTT
D gene: -; clone size: -; V gene: TRBV6-1; J gene: TRBJ1-2; CDR3 protein: CASSENGVSGGYTF; CDR3 DNA: TGTGCCAGCAGTGAAAACGGGGTATCGGGCGGCTACACCTTC
D gene: TRBD1; clone size: many; V gene: TRBV12-3/TRBV12-4; J gene: TRBJ1-2; CDR3 protein: CASRPDRFGGYTF; CDR3 DNA: TGTGCCAGCAGACCGGACAGGTTCGGAGGCTACACCTTC
D gene: -; clone size: -; V gene: TRBV9; J gene: TRBJ2-1; CDR3 protein: CASSVGTGQEQFF; CDR3 DNA: TGTGCCAGCAGCGTAGGTACCGGACAAGAGCAGTTCTTC
D gene: TRBD1; clone size: -; V gene: TRBV30; J gene: TRBJ1-1; CDR3 protein: CAWSVQGARAEAFF; CDR3 DNA: TGTGCCTGGAGTGTACAGGGGGCAAGGGCTGAAGCTTTCTTT
D gene: -; clone size: once; V gene: TRBV7-2; J gene: TRBJ1-4; CDR3 protein: CASSLETGMLDEKLFF; CDR3 DNA: TGTGCCAGCAGCTTAGAAACAGGAATGTTGGATGAAAAACTGTTTTTT
D gene: -; clone size: once; V gene: TRBV7-2; J gene: TRBJ2-7; CDR3 protein: CASSLALAAYEQYF; CDR3 DNA: TGTGCCAGCAGCTTAGCTCTAGCCGCCTACGAGCAGTACTTC
D gene: TRBD1; clone size: -; V gene: TRBV28; J gene: TRBJ2-1; CDR3 protein: CASSLHTGGPYNEQFF; CDR3 DNA: TGTGCCAGCAGTTTACACACAGGGGGCCCTTACAATGAGCAGTTCTTC
D gene: TRBD1; clone size: -; V gene: TRBV11-3; J gene: TRBJ2-1; CDR3 protein: CASSLDPGGYNEQFF; CDR3 DNA: TGTGCCAGCAGCTTAGATCCAGGGGGCTACAATGAGCAGTTCTTC
D gene: TRBD1; clone size: -; V gene: TRBV29-1; J gene: TRBJ1-2; CDR3 protein: CSADGSTGNYGYTF; CDR3 DNA: TGCAGCGCCGATGGGTCGACAGGGAACTATGGCTACACCTTC
D gene: TRBD1; clone size: -; V gene: TRBV7-2; J gene: TRBJ1-2; CDR3 protein: CASSLAGQGALGYTF; CDR3 DNA: TGTGCCAGCAGCTTAGCTGGACAGGGGGCGTTGGGCTACACCTTC
D gene: -; clone size: -; V gene: TRBV12-3/TRBV12-4; J gene: TRBJ1-2; CDR3 protein: CASTPTGSGGYTF; CDR3 DNA: TGTGCCAGCACCCCAACAGGGAGTGGCGGCTACACCTTC
D gene: -; clone size: once; V gene: TRBV18; J gene: TRBJ1-2; CDR3 protein: CASSPRTEVNYGYTF; CDR3 DNA: TGTGCCAGCTCACCGAGGACAGAGGTTAACTATGGCTACACCTTC
D gene: -; clone size: -; V gene: TRBV7-3; J gene: TRBJ1-4; CDR3 protein: CASSLDGSFNEKLFF; CDR3 DNA: TGTGCCAGCAGCTTAGATGGGAGCTTTAATGAAAAACTGTTTTTT
D gene: -; clone size: once; V gene: TRBV30; J gene: TRBJ1-2; CDR3 protein: CAWSLVGGLGYTF; CDR3 DNA: TGTGCCTGGAGTCTGGTTGGAGGGCTGGGCTACACCTTC
D gene: TRBD2; clone size: -; V gene: TRBV6-5; J gene: TRBJ2-1; CDR3 protein: CASSRLAGVVEQFF; CDR3 DNA: TGTGCCAGCAGTCGACTAGCGGGAGTAGTTGAGCAGTTCTTC
D gene: TRBD2; clone size: -; V gene: TRBV7-4; J gene: TRBJ2-7; CDR3 protein: CASSSTSASYEQYF; CDR3 DNA: TGTGCCAGCAGCTCAACTAGCGCCTCCTACGAGCAGTACTTC
D gene: TRBD2; clone size: -; V gene: TRBV29-1; J gene: TRBJ2-5; CDR3 protein: CSVGLAGDGETQYF; CDR3 DNA: TGCAGCGTCGGACTAGCGGGAGACGGAGAGACCCAGTACTTC
D gene: -; clone size: -; V gene: TRBV19; J gene: TRBJ2-5; CDR3 protein: CASSMGLAKETQYF; CDR3 DNA: TGTGCCAGTAGTATGGGCCTAGCGAAAGAGACCCAGTACTTC
D gene: TRBD1; clone size: -; V gene: TRBV28; J gene: TRBJ2-1; CDR3 protein: CASSLPLGTGGEEQFF; CDR3 DNA: TGTGCCAGCAGTTTACCATTGGGGACAGGGGGCGAAGAGCAGTTCTTC
D gene: -; clone size: -; V gene: TRBV21-1; J gene: TRBJ2-7; CDR3 protein: CTQLRQASEQYF; CDR3 DNA: TGTACCCAACTGAGACAGGCCAGCGAGCAGTACTTC
D gene: TRBD1; clone size: -; V gene: TRBV29-1; J gene: TRBJ1-5; CDR3 protein: CSVAQGGDQPQHF; CDR3 DNA: TGCAGCGTTGCACAGGGGGGAGATCAGCCCCAGCATTTT
D gene: TRBD2; clone size: -; V gene: TRBV27; J gene: TRBJ2-1; CDR3 protein: CASSFPTSGNSYNEQFF; CDR3 DNA: TGTGCCAGCAGTTTCCCGACTAGCGGGAACTCCTACAATGAGCAGTTCTTC
D gene: TRBD1; clone size: -; V gene: TRBV4-2; J gene: TRBJ1-4; CDR3 protein: CASSQRGGTGATNEKLFF; CDR3 DNA: TGTGCCAGCAGCCAACGCGGTGGGACAGGGGCAACTAATGAAAAACTGTTTTTT
D gene: TRBD1; clone size: -; V gene: TRBV5-6; J gene: TRBJ1-2; CDR3 protein: CASSFGRGISLYTF; CDR3 DNA: TGTGCCAGCAGCTTTGGCAGGGGGATCTCCCTCTACACCTTC
D gene: -; clone size: -; V gene: TRBV27; J gene: TRBJ1-1; CDR3 protein: CASRWGGVNTEAFF; CDR3 DNA: TGTGCCAGCAGATGGGGAGGGGTGAACACTGAAGCTTTCTTT
D gene: -; clone size: -; V gene: TRBV30; J gene: TRBJ2-7; CDR3 protein: CAWRQALSYEQYF; CDR3 DNA: TGTGCCTGGAGGCAGGCCCTCTCCTACGAGCAGTACTTC
D gene: -; clone size: -; V gene: TRBV6-6; J gene: TRBJ2-2; CDR3 protein: CASSPLSTGELFF; CDR3 DNA: TGTGCCAGCAGTCCCCTATCCACCGGGGAGCTGTTTTTT
D gene: -; clone size: few; V gene: TRBV25-1; J gene: TRBJ2-1; CDR3 protein: CASSDYRNEQFF; CDR3 DNA: TGTGCCAGCAGTGACTACAGGAATGAGCAGTTCTTC
D gene: -; clone size: -; V gene: TRBV5-6; J gene: TRBJ1-1; CDR3 protein: CASSPRSTGPNTEAFF; CDR3 DNA: TGTGCCAGCAGCCCCCGATCGACAGGACCTAACACTGAAGCTTTCTTT
D gene: -; clone size: -; V gene: TRBV19; J gene: TRBJ1-4; CDR3 protein: CASRGAARNEKLFF; CDR3 DNA: TGTGCCAGTAGGGGGGCAGCGAGAAATGAAAAACTGTTTTTT